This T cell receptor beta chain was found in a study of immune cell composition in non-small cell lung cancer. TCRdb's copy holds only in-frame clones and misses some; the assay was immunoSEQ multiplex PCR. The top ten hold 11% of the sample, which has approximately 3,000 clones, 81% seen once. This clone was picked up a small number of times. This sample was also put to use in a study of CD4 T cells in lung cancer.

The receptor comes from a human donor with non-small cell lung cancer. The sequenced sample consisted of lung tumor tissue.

CDR3 sequence (DNA): TGTGCCAGTAGAACAGGGTACAACACTGAAGCTTTCTTT. It specifies CASRTGYNTEAFF. The rearrangement links TRBV19 to TRBJ1-1; TRBD1 is a possible D gene (6 bases). Germline V gene sequence: CDR1 LNHDA, CDR2 SQIVND (reference sequence). Trimming removed 6 bases at V and 2 bases at J, with 10 bases between. The CDR3 has 13 amino acids.